The next 24 T cell receptor beta chains were all read from a single sample in a study of T cell changes during pregnancy in multiple sclerosis. Clones were read by immunoSEQ multiplex PCR, and TCRdb kept only the in-frame ones, dropping some. This table holds about 47,000 clones, 93% found once. The sample was peripheral blood, taken in the second trimester of pregnancy. Source of these receptors: a female donor with multiple sclerosis, enrolled in a pregnancy study.

This sequence joins TRBV5-1 and TRBJ2-1; D is undetermined. CDR1 SGHRS and CDR2 YFSETQ come from the germline V gene. The CDR3 has 15 residues. The V end was cut by 0 bases, the J end by 0 bases, with 7 bases between. In DNA, the CDR3 is TGCGCCAGCAGCTTGGTGGAGAGCTCCTACAATGAGCAGTTCTTC. Its translation: CASSLVESSYNEQFF. Filled out from reference TRBV5-1 and TRBJ2-1, the complete variable domain reads KAGVTQTPRYLIKTRGQQVTLSCSPISGHRSVSWYQQTPGQGLQFLFEYFSETQRNKGNFPGRFSGRQFSNSRSEMNVSTLELGDSALYLCASSLVESSYNEQFFGPGTRLTVL.

This chain uses TRBV5-6 with TRBJ2-5, with 8 bases identical to TRBD2. The DNA matches TRBJ2-7 better at its end, which makes the J call doubtful. The CDR3 contains 14 residues. The germline V gene encodes CDR1 SGHDT and CDR2 YYEEEE. CDR3 residues: CASSASGRGYEQYF. The CDR3 coding sequence is TGTGCCAGCAGTGCAAGCGGGAGAGGTTACGAGCAGTACTTC.

This clone was observed a few times. This chain joins TRBV2 and TRBJ1-1; no firm D call. The germline CDR1 and CDR2 sequences are SNHLY and FYNNEI. The CDR3 extends over 14 amino acids. V was trimmed by 6 bases and J by 7 bases, leaving 18 bases between them. The CDR3 loop is CASSARRLTFEAFF. The CDR3 nucleotides are TGTGCCAGCAGCGCTAGGCGATTAACCTTTGAAGCTTTCTTT.

The CDR3, as DNA: TGCGCCAGCAGCGCGGGACTAGCGGACTACAATGAGCAGTTCTTC. Translated: CASSAGLADYNEQFF. The V call is TRBV4-3, the J call TRBJ2-1; 11 nucleotides agree with TRBD2. The junction had 3 bases not matched to a gene; V was cut back by 5 bases and J by 3 bases. This CDR3 spans 15 amino acids. Germline assignment: CDR1 LGHNA and CDR2 YSLEER.

This sequence joins TRBV9 and TRBJ2-1; tentative D call: TRBD1 (5 bases). The germline V and J ends were trimmed by 0 bases and 8 bases, with 9 bases remaining between them. Looked up from germline, CDR1 is SGDLS and CDR2 is YYNGEE. The CDR3 has 13 amino acids. The CDR3, as DNA: TGTGCCAGCAGCGTAGTTGCAGGGCATGAGCAGTTCTTC. This translates into CASSVVAGHEQFF.

The gene calls are TRBV7-2 and TRBJ2-5, with a tentative D call TRBD2 (5 bases). Trimming stripped 5 bases from V and 2 bases from J, with 15 bases between. The CDR3 runs 15 residues. The germline V gene encodes CDR1 SGHTA and CDR2 FQGNSA. CDR3 in DNA: TGTGCCAGCAGCCGCGTTGTTAGCGCGCAAGAGACCCAGTACTTC. It translates to CASSRVVSAQETQYF.

The chain combines TRBV30 with TRBJ1-6, with D tentatively TRBD1 (6 bases). This CDR3 is built from 16 residues. Per germline, CDR1 GTSNPN and CDR2 SVGIG (reference sequence). Trimming stripped 0 bases from V and 5 bases from J, with 14 bases between. CDR3 loop: CAWSVLPPGDNSPLHF. The CDR3 DNA sequence: TGTGCCTGGAGTGTACTTCCCCCAGGGGATAATTCACCCCTCCACTTT.

CDR3 in DNA: TGTGCCAGCAGCTTAAACTCACTAGCGGGAGGCGGAGAGCAGTTCTTC. Its protein product is CASSLNSLAGGGEQFF. The J gene is TRBJ2-1, the V gene TRBV11-3, with 12 positions matching TRBD2. CDR1 and CDR2 (germline): SGHNT, YENEEA. The CDR3 has 16 amino acids. Trimming cost V 2 bases and J 10 bases; bases outside gene matches: 9.

V usage is TRBV11-3 and J usage is TRBJ2-3; TRBD2 aligns across 7 bases. The length of the CDR3 is 17 residues. Germline trimming cut 5 bases from V and 0 bases from J; bases unmatched to any gene: 11. Germline assignment: CDR1 SGHNT and CDR2 YENEEA. This CDR3 reads CASSPTTTSFSTDTQYF. In DNA form, the CDR3 reads TGTGCCAGCAGCCCTACTACGACTAGCTTTAGCACAGATACGCAGTATTTT.

The chain employs TRBV5-1 and TRBJ1-1; 7 bases map to TRBD1. Germline assignment: CDR1 SGHRS and CDR2 YFSETQ. This CDR3 is 15 amino acids long. After removal of 4 bases from V and 4 bases from J, the junction contained 10 bases not matched to a gene. CDR3 sequence: CASSPMDRRGTEAFF. CDR3 bases: TGCGCCAGCAGCCCGATGGACAGGCGGGGCACTGAAGCTTTCTTT.

As DNA, the CDR3 is TGTGCCATCAGTGAGTCAAGTCCTAGTCCCTACGAGCAGTACTTC. Amino acids: CAISESSPSPYEQYF. The chain joins TRBV10-3 to TRBJ2-7; no clear D gene. CDR3 length: 15 residues. Germline CDR1 reads ENHRY; CDR2 reads SYGVKD. V gave up 0 bases and J gave up 2 bases, with 11 bases separating them.

This clone was detected a few times. The V and J genes are TRBV7-2 and TRBJ1-2; 9 bases fit TRBD1. Germline V lookup: CDR1 SGHTA, CDR2 FQGNSA. The CDR3 sequence is 15 residues long. V lost 5 bases to trimming and J lost 11 bases; unmatched junction nucleotides: 15. CDR3 nucleotide sequence: TGTGCCAGCAGCCCCCAGACCGGGACAGGGAGTTGGTACACCTTC. This gives the protein CASSPQTGTGSWYTF. Filled out from reference TRBV7-2 and TRBJ1-2, the complete variable domain reads GAGVSQSPSNKVTEKGKDVELRCDPISGHTALYWYRQSLGQGLEFLIYFQGNSAPDKSGLPSDRFSAERTGGSVSTLTIQRTQQEDSAVYLCASSPQTGTGSWYTFGSGTRLTVV.

This chain connects TRBV5-8 to TRBJ2-7; D remains unclear. The CDR3 spans 14 residues. V was cut by 0 bases and J by 4 bases, with 11 bases left in between. The V gene's germline CDR1 is SGHTS and CDR2 YDEGEE. Written as DNA, the CDR3 is TGTGCCAGCAGCTTGGGCCCCGCAGGTTACGAGCAGTACTTC. Translated, it gives CASSLGPAGYEQYF.

This rearrangement joins TRBV19 to TRBJ2-7; weak D call: TRBD1 (5 bases). Germline lookup yields CDR1 LNHDA and CDR2 SQIVND (reference sequence). This CDR3 has 15 amino acids. Trimming cost V 0 bases and J 2 bases, with 11 bases left between them. The CDR3 DNA sequence: TGTGCCAGTAGTATAGATACAGGACCTGCCTACGAGCAGTACTTC. This codes for CASSIDTGPAYEQYF.

The V and J genes are TRBV5-5 and TRBJ2-5, with TRBD1 identical over 7 bases. Germline V gene data show CDR1 as SGHKS and CDR2 as YYEKEE (reference sequence). This CDR3 region has 14 residues. The trim removed 4 bases at V and 5 bases at J, leaving 8 bases unmatched. CDR3 DNA: TGTGCCAGCAGCCTAGGACAGGTGTGGGAGACCCAGTACTTC. It is translated as CASSLGQVWETQYF.

The V and J genes are TRBV28 and TRBJ2-7, with 11 bases lining up with TRBD2. V lost 2 bases, J lost 4 bases, and 13 bases stayed unmatched. CDR1 and CDR2 from the germline V gene are MDHEN and SYDVKM. This CDR3 spans 18 amino acids. CDR3 amino acids: CASSLIVLAGARTYEQYF. In DNA, the CDR3 is TGTGCCAGCAGTTTAATTGTACTAGCGGGAGCAAGGACTTACGAGCAGTACTTC.

This clone has just one count. V is TRBV2 and J is TRBJ2-4; a possible D gene is TRBD2 (7 bases). Germline values: CDR1 SNHLY, CDR2 FYNNEI. CDR3 length: 16 residues. V lost 5 bases to trimming and J lost 3 bases, with 17 bases between them. In DNA, the CDR3 is TGTGCCAGCAGTTCCCGGGGGGCGAAGGACAAAAACATTCAGTACTTC. Its translation: CASSSRGAKDKNIQYF.

CDR3 bases: TGTGCCAGCAGCTTAGTTGGGACTAGAGATAATGAGCAGTTCTTC. It specifies CASSLVGTRDNEQFF. V is TRBV7-9 and J is TRBJ2-1, with 8 positions matching TRBD2. This CDR3 is built from 15 residues. The V segment lost 1 base and the J segment 7 bases; nucleotides outside the gene matches: 6. Germline CDR1 reads SEHNR; CDR2 reads FQNEAQ (reference sequence).

This clone was seen a handful of times. The rearrangement links TRBV6-6 to TRBJ2-7; D is uncertain. This CDR3 spans 14 amino acids. Per germline, CDR1 MNHNY and CDR2 SVGAGI (reference sequence). The germline V and J ends were trimmed by 8 bases and 2 bases, with 16 bases remaining between them. The CDR3 region has the DNA TGTGCCAGCGGTCAAGTGGAGAGAACCTACGAGCAGTACTTC. Residues: CASGQVERTYEQYF.

The rearrangement uses TRBV5-7 and TRBJ2-1; TRBD2 agrees at 9 bases. TRBV5-7 is marked as an open reading frame, function uncertain. The CDR3 has 16 amino acids. With 2 bases clipped from V and 0 bases from J, the junction kept 3 bases outside the gene matches. CDR3 nucleotides: TGTGCCAGCAGCTTCCTAGCGGGACACTCCTACAATGAGCAGTTCTTC. Residues: CASSFLAGHSYNEQFF.

V gene TRBV5-4 combines with J gene TRBJ2-2; D may be TRBD2 (6 bases). Trimming stripped 6 bases from V and 6 bases from J, with 15 bases between. Germline CDR1 reads SGHNT; CDR2 reads YYREEE (reference sequence). This CDR3 has 14 amino acids. This CDR3 is CASNRDLPPGELFF. The CDR3, as DNA: TGTGCCAGCAACCGGGACTTGCCCCCCGGGGAGCTGTTTTTT. The variable domain in full, completed from reference TRBV5-4 and TRBJ2-2, reads ETGVTQSPTHLIKTRGQQVTLRCSSQSGHNTVSWYQQALGQGPQFIFQYYREEENGRGNFPPRFSGLQFPNYSSELNVNALELDDSALYLCASNRDLPPGELFFGEGSRLTVL.

The rearrangement uses TRBV5-6 and TRBJ2-1, with 8 positions matching TRBD1. This CDR3 has 16 amino acids. V gave up 2 bases and J gave up 6 bases; unmatched junction bases: 10. Germline V gene data show CDR1 as SGHDT and CDR2 as YYEEEE. The CDR3 DNA follows: TGTGCCAGCAGCTTCGGACAGGGCTCGGGAAGCAATGAGCAGTTCTTC. This gives the protein CASSFGQGSGSNEQFF.

The chain joins TRBV11-3 to TRBJ1-3; D gene uncertain. The germline V gene has CDR1 SGHNT and CDR2 YENEEA. This CDR3 spans 14 amino acids. V gave up 2 bases and J gave up 2 bases, with 7 bases separating them. The CDR3 bases are TGTGCCAGCAGCTTACAGGTTCCTGGAAACACCATATATTTT. It specifies CASSLQVPGNTIYF.

The chain combines TRBV11-2 with TRBJ2-7, with 8 nucleotides matching TRBD1. The V and J ends lost 5 bases and 2 bases, in that order; junction bases with no gene match: 2. CDR3 length: 13 amino acids. Germline-derived CDR1 and CDR2 are SGHAT and FQNNGV. CDR3 nucleotides: TGTGCCAGCAGCCCGGACAGGGCCTACGAGCAGTACTTC. Protein product: CASSPDRAYEQYF.